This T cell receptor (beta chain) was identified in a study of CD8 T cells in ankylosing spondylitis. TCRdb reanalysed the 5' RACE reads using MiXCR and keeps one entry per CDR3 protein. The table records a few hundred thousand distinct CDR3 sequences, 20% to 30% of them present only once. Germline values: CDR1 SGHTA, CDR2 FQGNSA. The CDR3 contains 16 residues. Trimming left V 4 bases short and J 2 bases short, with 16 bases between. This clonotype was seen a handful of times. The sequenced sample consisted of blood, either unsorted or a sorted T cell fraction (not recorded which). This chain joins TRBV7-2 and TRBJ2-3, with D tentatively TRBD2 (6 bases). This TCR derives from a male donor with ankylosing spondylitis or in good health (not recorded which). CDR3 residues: CASSSPTRSNTDTQYF. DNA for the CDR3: TGTGCCAGCAGCTCCCCGACTAGGAGTAACACAGATACGCAGTATTTT. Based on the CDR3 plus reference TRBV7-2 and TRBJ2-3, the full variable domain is GAGVSQSPSNKVTEKGKDVELRCDPISGHTALYWYRQSLGQGLEFLIYFQGNSAPDKSGLPSDRFSAERTGGSVSTLTIQRTQQEDSAVYLCASSSPTRSNTDTQYFGPGTRLTVL.